What follows is one T cell receptor (beta chain) and its context. The antigen is undetermined. Clones were sequenced by immunoSEQ multiplex PCR, and TCRdb holds only the in-frame ones, with some missing. The sample yields under 550,000 clones, roughly 90% seen once. Noted treatment: about 20 received Ad26.COV2.S at low or high dose, single or two shots; 5 received placebo; per-sample allocation not given. Day 63 following the first vaccine or placebo injection was when the samples were taken. The V and J ends lost 7 bases and 0 bases respectively, with 13 bases between them. The CDR3 spans 14 residues. Looked up from germline, CDR1 is MDHEN and CDR2 is SYDVKM. The sample belongs to a study of Ad26.COV2.S vaccination and SARS-CoV-2 variants. Study information: Donor participated within the Ad26.COV2.S arm of the COV1001 trial. Administration of Ad26.COV2.S was intramuscular, either once or twice 56 days apart.

Broader study findings: People given the vaccine had a wider spike-specific TCR breadth than placebo recipients did. After vaccination, reports described spike-specific CD8+ and CD4+ T cell responses as showing substantial breadth.

The TCR originated in a person between 18 and 65 years old who received the Ad26.COV2.S COVID-19 vaccine or a placebo. This chain joins TRBV28 and TRBJ2-7; possibly TRBD1 or TRBD2 for D (5 bases each). Material: peripheral blood, obtained in a trial of Ad26.COV2.S vaccine versus placebo. The CDR3 bases are TGTGCCAGCACCCCGGGACGCAGCTCCTACGAGCAGTACTTC. As protein: CASTPGRSSYEQYF.